This T cell receptor beta chain came from a study of blood T cell repertoires in COVID-19. In the study's own analysis: Estimates of nucleated cell counts were drawn from the amplification of reference gene primers. Using immunoSEQ multiplex PCR, the repertoire was profiled, and TCRdb retains in-frame clones only, with some absent. The DNA gave D and trimming, while V, J and clone size come from that table. The sample carries fewer than 500,000 clones, 81% recorded once. CDR1 and CDR2 (germline): SGHRS, YFSETQ. Trimming left V 4 bases short and J 4 bases short, with 17 bases between. This CDR3 is 15 amino acids long.

The receptor's source is a human donor with acute or convalescent COVID-19. The donor label of this sample is uncertain. The chain is built from TRBV5-1 and TRBJ1-1; D is undetermined. The sequencing sample was made of peripheral blood. The CDR3 region has the DNA TGCGCCAGCAGCCCGCCCGGGTTCATGGGCACTGAAGCTTTCTTT. This gives the protein CASSPPGFMGTEAFF.